This T cell receptor beta chain is from a study of OX40 agonist ivuxolimab in advanced cancers. Across the whole study: Partial responses, seen in three patients, involved one hepatocellular carcinoma and two cutaneous melanomas. Study-wide results and limits: Compared with CD4+, CD8+ T cells on average had more expanded clones. Dosing at 0.1 to 3.0 mg/kg was accompanied by clonal expansion of CD4+ and CD8+ blood T cells by week 6. Several nonresponders also turned out to have low normalized T-cell clonal expansion.

TCRdb's copy holds only in-frame clones and misses some; the assay was immunoSEQ multiplex PCR. Here the sample spans more than 50,000 clones, approximately 90% being singletons. As to this clone: What it binds is not known.

Germline V gene lookup returns CDR1 MGHDK and CDR2 SYGVNS. CDR3 length: 15 residues. V lost 7 bases, J lost 4 bases, and 10 bases stayed unmatched. Sequencing used CD4+ or CD8+ T cells sorted from blood, obtained in a trial of the OX40 agonist ivuxolimab. The TCR originated in an adult with an advanced solid tumor such as melanoma, head and neck, liver or kidney cancer. The V gene is TRBV25-1, the J gene TRBJ1-3, with 7 bases fitting TRBD1. The CDR3 region has the DNA TGTGCCAGCACCCGGGACAGCCGGGCGGGAAACACCATATATTTT. It yields the protein CASTRDSRAGNTIYF.